Sequencing of this T cell receptor beta chain was carried out in a study of beta chain features in type 1 diabetes (dated by TCRdb to 2017 to 2018). For the study in its entirety: No differences in mean age, gender distribution, total cell number or subset yield were found between patients and healthy donors. Across all samples, 90 million to 130 million sorted cells were examined, and cell number per subset correlated strongly with RNA yield. The study compared the TCRB repertoires of sorted circulating CD4+ T cell subsets in recently diagnosed type 1 diabetes patients with those in matched healthy donors. Whereas all 30 or so donors provided naive and central memory subsets, regulatory and stem cell-like memory subsets were isolated from just 8 patients and roughly eight healthy donors. Broad study findings and their caveats: PCR might favor shorter templates, but patient and control samples were amplified and corrected together, so any skew would affect both groups equally. Because cDNA was sequenced instead of genomic DNA, activated cells with high expression could be over-represented, although the groups did not differ in activation or CD3 levels. In all four CD4+ subsets, TCRB CDR3 length was moderately but significantly shorter in type 1 diabetes patients. Naive, central memory and regulatory TCRB repertoires appeared more similar among patients than among healthy donors. Patients with type 1 diabetes made fewer insertions and deleted more nucleotides at VDJ recombination sites, implying thymic rearrangement abnormalities. HLA sub-analyses involved small numbers of individuals, so any influence of HLA type on TCRB rearrangement remained unresolved.

The germline V gene sets CDR1 to SNHLY and CDR2 to FYNNEI. A distance of 10 bases separates the germline ends of V and J, which lose 7 bases and 3 bases respectively. The CDR3 runs 13 residues from the cysteine to the phenylalanine. Only the CDR3 DNA stays, 39 bases, in frame from base 1. The entire isolated RNA was reverse transcribed using the High Capacity cDNA Reverse Transcription Kit, and thus expressed TCRB transcripts were sequenced. Deep immunoSEQ sequencing was performed on naive, central memory and regulatory T cell samples, with an average of roughly 3.3 million total reads per sample. Sorted cells were lysed in RLT buffer and RNA was extracted with DNase-treated RNeasy Micro or Mini kits, depending on cell number. To prevent cross-contamination, every cell subset was processed on its own, while patient and healthy donor samples were processed together. The immunoSEQ multiplex PCR was used to amplify TCRB sequences from cDNA, yielding 87-bp fragments that span the CDR3 region. Amplicons were sequenced on the Illumina HiSeq platform. Under the source paper's analysis protocol: PCR bias was computationally corrected using synthetic template baselines, reads within Hamming distance 2 were collapsed, and singletons that could not be merged were discarded. Reads were aligned to IMGT to assign V, D and J genes, CDR3 length, and insertions or deletions at six rearrangement sites. Within each subset, clonotype counts were normalized to sorted cell number, and only after that were true diversity and Gini coefficients computed with the tcR R package. The overlap coefficient, calculated on TCRB nucleotide sequences, was used to quantify repertoire sharing. The table was pulled from immuneACCESS by TCRdb, which kept in-frame rearrangements only. Such tables lose some clones; where checked, under half of the loss comes from unresolved V genes, and the rest has no known cause. V and J calls and clone size are given by that table; D and trimming were obtained from the DNA. The sample profile shows tens of thousands of clones; 65% to 80% of them were found once. The ten largest clones take up more than 1.5% of the sample.

This clone was counted between two and nine times. What antigen it recognizes has not been identified. Base qualities are not recorded, but no much larger clone differs from it by a single base. A single peripheral blood draw of about 120 mL on average was collected from each donor into heparinised tubes. A BD FACSAria II and a panel including CD45RO, CCR7, CD25, CD127, CD95 and CD27 were used to sort naive, central memory, regulatory and stem cell-like memory CD4+ T cells. Purity was above 98% for every sorted population. Right away, PBMCs were isolated by Lymphoprep density gradient centrifugation and were stained directly, with no culture step. So that batch effects would be minimized, each experiment stained and sorted samples in pairs, pairing one healthy donor with one patient.

The V and J segments used are TRBV2 and TRBJ2-1; matching of 6 bases hints at TRBD1 as the D gene. The clonotype comes from a man in his thirties or forties with type 1 diabetes. Some clones in this sample may be carry-over from other donors' samples. Specimen: Tregs from blood. In light of the paper, this sample's cell subset or site label describes: regulatory CD4+ T cells. The DNA reads as follows: TGTGCCAGCAAAGAACAGGGCTACAATGAGCAGTTCTTC. It codes for CASKEQGYNEQFF. Here the CDR3 is joined to the reference TRBV2 and TRBJ2-1 genes, and the full variable domain is: EPEVTQTPSHQVTQMGQEVILRCVPISNHLYFYWYRQILGQKVEFLVSFYNNEISEKSEIFDDQFSVERPDGSNFTLKIRSTKLEDSAMYFCASKEQGYNEQFFGPGTRLTVL.